This T cell receptor (beta chain) was profiled in a study of OX40 agonist ivuxolimab in advanced cancers. Regarding the research as a whole: Ivuxolimab was an agonistic, fully human IgG2 monoclonal antibody directed against OX40 (CD134), a costimulatory receptor. Of the roughly 52 dose-escalation patients, hepatocellular carcinoma was present in about 20, melanoma in around 15, renal cell carcinoma in 9 and head and neck cancer in 9. In the dose-escalation cohort, 82.7% of patients were male, and the mean age was roughly 60 years, with a range of about 20 to 79. Prior anti-PD-1, anti-PD-L1 or anti-CTLA-4 therapy was permitted, and 40% of dose-escalation patients had received checkpoint inhibitors. Partial responses were achieved by three dose-escalation patients, of whom one had hepatocellular carcinoma and two had cutaneous melanoma. The point of sequencing TCRbeta in the periphery was to test whether ivuxolimab changed TCR sequence diversity and drove clonal T-cell expansion. Intravenous ivuxolimab was administered to patients every 2 weeks at six dose levels: 0.01, 0.1, 0.3, 1.5, 3 and 10 mg/kg. The paper describes the monotherapy dose-escalation part (N = 52 patients) of the phase I trial of ivuxolimab. The paper as a whole reports these results and caveats: Low levels of normalized T-cell clonal expansion were also shown by some nonresponding patients. Partial responders in the 0.1-3.0 mg/kg groups had among the lowest normalized peripheral clonal expansion, especially among CD8+ T cells. Clonal expansion of both CD4+ and CD8+ blood T cells was observed from baseline to week 6 at doses 0.1 to 3.0 mg/kg. The antigen specificity of the peripheral T cells that underwent clonal expansion was not determined. After ivuxolimab, CD8+ T cells had more expanded clones than CD4+ T cells on average.

To sequence the TCRbeta CDR3 region, genomic DNA was isolated from the sorted cells. TCRbeta CDR3 regions were sequenced using the immunoSEQ Assay. TCRdb took over this immuneACCESS table, retaining in-frame rearrangements with V and J assigned. Such tables are incomplete; in checked studies, under half of the missing clones stem from an unresolved V gene, and the remainder is unexplained. Here the sample has 60,000 or so clones; 89% occur a single time. The ten largest clones capture approximately 12% of the sample. Its CDR3 holds 15 amino acids, cysteine through phenylalanine. Just the 45-base CDR3 DNA is kept, in frame starting at base 1. Trimming takes 0 bases from V and 0 bases from J, and the germline ends sit 10 bases apart. The germline V gene sets CDR1 to SGHRS and CDR2 to YFSETQ. Remarks on this clone: Its antigen specificity is not known. The sample holds no much larger clone one base away, and base qualities are not on file.

The trial excluded patients who had a history of autoimmune disease or were on systemic immunosuppression. Peripheral blood for TCR sequencing was collected from all dose cohorts at baseline, on cycle 4 day 1, and on cycle 7 day 1. Samples came from an open-label, multicenter, first-in-human phase I dose-escalation trial of ivuxolimab. The trial enrolled adults with locally advanced or metastatic head and neck squamous cell, hepatocellular, melanoma or renal cell carcinoma. CD4+ and CD8+ T cells were sorted separately from peripheral blood before TCR sequencing. The chain is assembled from TRBV5-1 and TRBJ2-7; TRBD2 could be the D gene, as 5 bases match. The sample here was CD4+ or CD8+ T cells sorted from blood, taken in a trial of the OX40 agonist ivuxolimab. This receptor was identified in an adult with an advanced solid tumor such as melanoma, head and neck, liver or kidney cancer. CDR3 sequence: CASSLGAGYSYEQYF. The bases are TGCGCCAGCAGCTTGGGGGCGGGCTACTCCTACGAGCAGTACTTC.